This T cell receptor beta chain stems from a study of T cells in women clearing cervical HPV infection. Study results and limitations: A classifier using richness and V gene abundances reached an AUC of approximately 0.79.

The CDR3 sequence is 14 residues long. V was pared by 6 bases and J by 9 bases, with 6 bases of the junction left unmatched. Turning to this clone: Its antigen is unknown. The CDR3 end lies 3 residues beyond the end of the read and is filled in from the germline J gene.

Clones were sequenced by immunoSEQ multiplex PCR, and TCRdb holds only the in-frame ones, with some missing. This table holds tens of thousands of clones. This sequence originates from a woman aged 18 to 75 with a cervical HPV16 infection that either progressed to CIN3+ or cleared (not recorded which). V is TRBV12-3 or TRBV12-4 and J is TRBJ1-6; 9 nucleotides line up with TRBD1. The source material was blood buffy coat. The CDR3 DNA, read in part, is TGTGCCAGCAGGGGCGGGACAGGGCGTTCACCC. Translating gives CASRGGTGRSP. The CDR3 reads in full as CASRGGTGRSPLHF.